One TCR beta chain is described in this entry. This sample was taken from a study of blood T cell repertoires in COVID-19. About the research overall: Samples taken during acute and convalescent COVID-19 were collected in the United States, Italy and Spain. The analysed material was cDNA or gDNA that came from T cells, B-cell-depleted T cells, or PBMCs.

Per the authors' pipeline: It was from reference gene primer amplification that nucleated cell counts were estimated. Only in-frame clones appear in the TCRdb table, and some are missing; sequencing was by immunoSEQ multiplex PCR. The V and J calls and clone size are taken from that table; D and trimming were inferred from the DNA. The sample consists of more than 85,000 clones, 88% of them appearing once. V was cut by 7 bases and J by 0 bases, with 11 bases left in between. The length of the CDR3 is 14 residues. CDR1 is SGHRS and CDR2 is YFSETQ in the germline V gene. Material: peripheral blood. The chain joins TRBV5-1 to TRBJ1-3; unclear D gene. The sequence was collected from an older woman with acute or convalescent COVID-19. The CDR3 region has the DNA TGCGCCAGCGCCACGTCGAGCTCTGGAAACACCATATATTTT. Its protein is CASATSSSGNTIYF. The variable domain in full, with the rest retrieved from reference TRBV5-1 and TRBJ1-3, is KAGVTQTPRYLIKTRGQQVTLSCSPISGHRSVSWYQQTPGQGLQFLFEYFSETQRNKGNFPGRFSGRQFSNSRSEMNVSTLELGDSALYLCASATSSSGNTIYFGEGSWLTVV.